The 9 T cell receptor beta chains below were found in one sample sequenced in a study of OX40 agonist ivuxolimab in advanced cancers. TCRdb keeps only in-frame clones here, not all; method: immunoSEQ multiplex PCR. The sample lists about 30,000 clones; about 74% were seen once. The source material was CD4+ or CD8+ T cells sorted from blood, sampled in a trial of the OX40 agonist ivuxolimab. Every receptor here comes from an adult with an advanced solid tumor such as melanoma, head and neck, liver or kidney cancer.

The chain is built from TRBV10-3 and TRBJ2-5; 13 nucleotides match TRBD2. The CDR3 runs 14 residues. V lost 2 bases to trimming and J lost 7 bases; unmatched junction nucleotides: 1. The germline V gene encodes CDR1 ENHRY and CDR2 SYGVKD. The CDR3: CAISETSGGGTQYF. The CDR3 DNA follows: TGTGCCATCAGTGAGACTAGCGGGGGGGGGACCCAGTACTTC.

The chain carries TRBV11-2 and TRBJ2-5; TRBD2 is a possible D gene (5 bases). The V gene lost 5 bases and the J gene lost 5 bases, with 18 bases spanning the gap. Germline CDR1 reads SGHAT; CDR2 reads FQNNGV. The CDR3 has 15 amino acids. CDR3 DNA sequence: TGTGCCAGCAGCCCCACGGCGGGTACGTCGGAGACCCAGTACTTC. This sequence encodes CASSPTAGTSETQYF. Drawing the rest from reference TRBV11-2 and TRBJ2-5, the complete variable domain is EAGVAQSPRYKIIEKRQSVAFWCNPISGHATLYWYQQILGQGPKLLIQFQNNGVVDDSQLPKDRFSAERLKGVDSTLKIQPAKLEDSAVYLCASSPTAGTSETQYFGPGTRLLVL.

The chain couples TRBV7-9 to TRBJ1-5; a weak D match, TRBD1 (6 bases). The V end was cut by 7 bases, the J end by 6 bases, with 10 bases between. This CDR3 region has 12 residues. Germline V gene sequence: CDR1 SEHNR, CDR2 FQNEAQ (reference sequence). The CDR3 protein is CASTRGAQPQHF. In DNA form, the CDR3 reads TGTGCCAGCACAAGGGGGGCTCAGCCCCAGCATTTT.

The rearrangement uses TRBV6-5 and TRBJ1-4; D possibly corresponds to TRBD1 (6 bases). The CDR3 is made up of 16 amino acids. Germline-derived CDR1 and CDR2 are MNHEY and SVGAGI. Trimming removed 0 bases from V and 8 bases from J, with 16 bases in between. The CDR3 sequence is CASSYSATGYREKLFF. The CDR3 nucleotides are TGTGCCAGCAGTTACTCTGCCACAGGGTATAGGGAAAAACTGTTTTTT.

This CDR3 is CASSGQGAAYNEQFF. The CDR3 region has the DNA TGTGCCAGCAGTGGACAGGGGGCCGCCTACAATGAGCAGTTCTTC. This chain joins TRBV2 and TRBJ2-1, with 10 bases matching TRBD1. The ends lost 4 bases at V and 2 bases at J; junction bases unmatched: 2. Germline V lookup: CDR1 SNHLY, CDR2 FYNNEI. This CDR3 is 15 amino acids long. Full variable domain (missing parts from reference TRBV2 and TRBJ2-1): EPEVTQTPSHQVTQMGQEVILRCVPISNHLYFYWYRQILGQKVEFLVSFYNNEISEKSEIFDDQFSVERPDGSNFTLKIRSTKLEDSAMYFCASSGQGAAYNEQFFGPGTRLTVL.

This clone has just one count. For the CDR3, the DNA is TGTGCCAGCAGCCCATACGACAGGGATGGAAACACCATATATTTT. It is translated as CASSPYDRDGNTIYF. This rearrangement joins TRBV12-1 to TRBJ1-3; the D call in the table, TRBD1, was not verified against the DNA. TRBV12-1 is a listed pseudogene. This CDR3 comprises 15 residues.

Worth noting for this clone: Different DNA sequences within this sample yield the same CDR3. This sequence joins TRBV6-6 and TRBJ1-6, with D maybe TRBD1 (5 bases). The CDR3 is 16 residues long. The V end lost 10 bases, the J end lost 0 bases, and 16 bases lay between the germline ends. Germline CDR1 reads MNHNY; CDR2 reads SVGAGI (reference sequence). The CDR3 coding sequence is TGTGCCACATGGACGGGGCGAAGCTCCTATAATTCACCCCTCCACTTT. This codes for CATWTGRSSYNSPLHF.

This clone came up a few times. This chain joins TRBV5-6 and TRBJ2-1; a possible D gene is TRBD2 (6 bases). V was trimmed by 3 bases and J by 7 bases, leaving 14 bases between them. There are 14 residues in the CDR3. Germline CDR1 reads SGHDT; CDR2 reads YYEEEE. CDR3 in DNA: TGTGCCAGCAGCTGGGGGGAAACTCGGAATGAGCAGTTCTTC. It specifies CASSWGETRNEQFF.

The J gene is TRBJ1-6, the V gene TRBV19, with TRBD1 as a possible D gene (6 bases). The CDR3 is 15 amino acids. V lost 10 bases and J lost 5, with 18 bases in between. Germline CDR1 LNHDA, CDR2 SQIVND (reference sequence). This chain's CDR3 is CATATGALDNSPLHF. CDR3 coding DNA: TGTGCCACCGCGACAGGAGCTCTTGATAATTCACCCCTCCACTTT.